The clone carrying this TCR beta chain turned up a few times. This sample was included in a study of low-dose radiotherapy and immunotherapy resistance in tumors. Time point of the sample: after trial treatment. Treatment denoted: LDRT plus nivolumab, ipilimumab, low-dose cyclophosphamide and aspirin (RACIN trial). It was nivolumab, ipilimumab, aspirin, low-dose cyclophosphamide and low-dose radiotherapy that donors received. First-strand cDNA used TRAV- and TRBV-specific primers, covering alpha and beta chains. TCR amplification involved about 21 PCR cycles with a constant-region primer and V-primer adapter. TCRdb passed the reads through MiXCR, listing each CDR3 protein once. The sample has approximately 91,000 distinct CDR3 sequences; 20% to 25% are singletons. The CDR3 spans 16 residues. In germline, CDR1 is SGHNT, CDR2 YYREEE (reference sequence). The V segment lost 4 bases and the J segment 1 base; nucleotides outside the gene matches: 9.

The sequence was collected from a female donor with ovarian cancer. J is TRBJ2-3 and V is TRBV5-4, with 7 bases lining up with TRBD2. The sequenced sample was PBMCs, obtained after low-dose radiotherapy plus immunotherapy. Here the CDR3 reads CASSRVGLAGTDTQYF. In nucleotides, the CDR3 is TGTGCCAGCAGCCGGGTTGGTCTAGCGGGCACAGATACGCAGTATTTT.